This record looks at one T cell receptor beta chain sequence and its context. The junction does not match germline at one end; this may be a read error. The sample comes from a study of CD8+CD57+ T cells in acquired aplastic anemia. The overall study: Isolated CD4+ and CD8+ cells, once sorted, yielded DNA averaging about 3 ug. Healthy donors gave 9.5 million to 12 million reads on average for CD4+ cells.

Genomic DNA templated the TCR beta VDJ and CDR3 profiling. MiXCR was run by TCRdb on the reads, yielding one entry per CDR3 protein. The sample records tens of thousands of distinct CDR3 sequences, around 42% being singletons. Germline V gene lookup returns CDR1 KGHDR and CDR2 SFDVKD. The CDR3 sequence is 9 residues long. The sequencing input was sorted CD4+, CD8+, or CD8+CD57+ T cells (not recorded which) from PBMCs. The V call is TRBV24-1, the J call TRBJ2-7, with D possibly being TRBD1 (6 bases). This sequence originates from a human donor in good health, serving as a control. The CDR3 DNA reads TGTGCCACCAGTGATCGGACAGCCTTC. It encodes CATSDRTAF.